A single sample gave rise to the 20 T cell receptor beta chains below, sequenced in a study of response to subunit inactivated influenza vaccine. TCRdb re-called the RT-PCR reads with MiXCR, one entry per CDR3 protein. The table shows hundreds of thousands of distinct CDR3 sequences, with less than 30% occurring only once. Sequenced material: CD4+ T cells sorted from PBMCs, taken 5 to 6 days after vaccination. All receptors come from a man between 50 and 59 years old who received an inactivated influenza vaccine.

This clonotype was observed a few times. V gene TRBV3-1 combines with J gene TRBJ2-5, with D tentatively TRBD1 (5 bases). The CDR3 is 13 residues long. The germline gives CDR1 LGHDT, CDR2 YNNKEL (reference sequence). Trimming pared 2 bases from V and 2 bases from J, leaving 6 bases between. CDR3 region: CASSQRQQETQYF. Here the CDR3 DNA reads TGTGCCAGCAGCCAAAGACAGCAAGAGACCCAGTACTTC.

This chain joins TRBV20-1 and TRBJ2-1; D unclear. The CDR3 runs to 12 residues. Germline CDR1 is DFQATT and CDR2 is SNEGSKA (reference sequence). The V end was cut by 3 bases, the J end by 10 bases, with 13 bases between. This CDR3 reads CSASLRPREQFF. As DNA, the CDR3 is TGCAGTGCTAGTTTACGTCCGCGCGAGCAGTTCTTC.

This clonotype came up many times. CDR3 nucleotide sequence: TGTGCCAGCAGCTTAGTGCCAAGAACCGGGGAGCTGTTTTTT. Its protein is CASSLVPRTGELFF. This chain joins TRBV7-2 and TRBJ2-2; D unclear. Germline V gene data show CDR1 as SGHTA and CDR2 as FQGNSA. The CDR3 has 14 amino acids. The ends were cut back, 1 base at V and 5 bases at J, with 8 bases in the middle.

V usage is TRBV7-2 and J usage is TRBJ2-2; possibly TRBD1 or TRBD2 for D (7 bases each). Germline CDR1 and CDR2: SGHTA and FQGNSA. The CDR3 totals 17 residues. V was cut by 3 bases and J by 1 base, with 15 bases left in between. In DNA form, the CDR3 reads TGTGCCAGCAGCTTGAGGGGGGGACAGATGAACACCGGGGAGCTGTTTTTT. As protein: CASSLRGGQMNTGELFF.

J is TRBJ1-1 and V is TRBV7-2, with TRBD1 matching over 9 bases. This CDR3 contains 15 residues. Germline assignment: CDR1 SGHTA and CDR2 FQGNSA. V dropped 5 bases and J dropped 5; count of bases not matched to a gene: 9. In DNA form, the CDR3 reads TGTGCCAGCAGCAGCCTGCGGACAGGGGTGACTGAAGCTTTCTTT. Its translation: CASSSLRTGVTEAFF.

This clonotype was counted many times. The V call is TRBV11-2, the J call TRBJ2-7, with D possibly being TRBD2 (6 bases). The CDR3 length is 13 residues. Trimming removed 2 bases at V and 6 bases at J, with 11 bases between. CDR1 is SGHAT and CDR2 is FQNNGV in the germline V gene. CDR3 sequence: CASSLNEGLEQYF. The CDR3 bases are TGTGCCAGCAGCTTAAATGAGGGACTCGAGCAGTACTTC.

This clonotype was counted between two and nine times. CDR3 in DNA: TGTGCCAGCAGCTACCGAGAGGGGAGTGAACTTGGTGGGGCCAACGTCCTGACTTTC. Protein sequence: CASSYREGSELGGANVLTF. The chain employs TRBV5-6 and TRBJ2-6; D is possibly TRBD1 or TRBD2 (5 bases each). CDR3 length: 19 residues. Germline-derived CDR1 and CDR2 are SGHDT and YYEEEE. V lost 3 bases to trimming and J lost 3 bases, with 22 bases between them.

The V and J genes are TRBV9 and TRBJ2-3; no definite D call. CDR3 length equals 13 residues. V shed 0 bases and J shed 5 bases, with 7 bases lying between them. Looked up from germline, CDR1 is SGDLS and CDR2 is YYNGEE. The CDR3 nucleotides are TGTGCCAGCAGCGTAGCCGTGGGAGATACGCAGTATTTT. This encodes CASSVAVGDTQYF.

The chain uses TRBV3-1 and TRBJ1-4; D unresolved. The CDR3 length is 12 residues. Per germline, CDR1 LGHDT and CDR2 YNNKEL (reference sequence). V was shortened by 3 bases and J by 8 bases, with 7 bases between the two germline ends. CDR3 DNA: TGTGCCAGCAGCCACCGGAGCGAAAAACTGTTTTTT. It specifies CASSHRSEKLFF.

This chain uses TRBV4-1 with TRBJ1-5; TRBD1 is a possible D gene (5 bases). The V gene's germline CDR1 is MGHRA and CDR2 YSYEKL. V was clipped by 0 bases and J by 4 bases, with 7 bases between them. CDR3 length equals 14 residues. The CDR3 DNA reads TGCGCCAGCAGCCAAGAGACAGAAAATCAGCCCCAGCATTTT. Amino acid sequence: CASSQETENQPQHF.

This clonotype was observed a handful of times. The chain combines TRBV15 with TRBJ2-4; D unclear. CDR1 and CDR2 from the germline V gene are LNHNV and YYDKDF (reference sequence). Trimming removed 0 bases from V and 11 bases from J, with 11 bases in between. This CDR3 region has 13 residues. The CDR3 protein is CATSREILGFQYF. DNA of the CDR3: TGTGCCACCAGCAGAGAGATATTGGGATTTCAGTACTTC.

This clonotype was detected only once. Here the CDR3 reads CASSYRLGVNSGAEAFF. In DNA form, the CDR3 reads TGTGCCAGCAGCTATCGACTGGGGGTTAACTCAGGCGCTGAAGCTTTCTTT. The chain links TRBV5-6 to TRBJ1-1; tentative D call: TRBD1 (5 bases). The CDR3 is made up of 17 amino acids. V was trimmed by 3 bases and J by 6 bases, leaving 24 bases between them. Germline V CDR1 and CDR2: SGHDT, YYEEEE.

CDR3 loop: CASSYASQLYNEQFF. The CDR3 DNA reads TGTGCCAGCAGTTACGCCTCTCAATTGTACAATGAGCAGTTCTTC. The J gene is TRBJ2-1, the V gene TRBV6-5, with D hard to call. Germline V gene lookup returns CDR1 MNHEY and CDR2 SVGAGI. The CDR3 contains 15 residues. V was cut by 2 bases and J by 4 bases, with 12 bases left in between.

This clonotype turned up a few times. V usage is TRBV5-1 and J usage is TRBJ2-2, with a weak D call TRBD2 (6 bases). CDR3 size: 17 residues. V was pared by 4 bases and J by 2 bases, with 18 bases between. Germline CDR1 and CDR2: SGHRS and YFSETQ. The CDR3 loop reads CASSPQPGTHNTGELFF. The CDR3 DNA sequence: TGCGCCAGCAGCCCCCAACCGGGGACTCACAACACCGGGGAGCTGTTTTTT.

The CDR3 DNA is TGCAGTGCTAGAGACTCCGGGACACCCTCCTACGAGCAGTACTTC. This gives the protein CSARDSGTPSYEQYF. The chain has TRBV20-1 and TRBJ2-7; maybe TRBD1 (6 bases). The V and J ends lost 0 bases and 0 bases respectively, with 12 bases between them. Per germline, CDR1 DFQATT and CDR2 SNEGSKA (reference sequence). The CDR3 covers 15 residues.

The CDR3 loop is CASSVLLAGGETQYF. The CDR3 DNA reads as TGTGCCAGCAGTGTCTTACTAGCGGGAGGAGAGACCCAGTACTTC. The rearrangement joins TRBV2 to TRBJ2-5; 12 bases line up with TRBD2. V trimming: 4 bases; J trimming: 4 bases; junction bases outside the gene matches: 4. This CDR3 comprises 15 residues. Per the germline V gene, CDR1 is SNHLY and CDR2 is FYNNEI.

This clonotype was found a few times. This chain links TRBV12-3 or TRBV12-4 with TRBJ2-2, with 8 positions matching TRBD1. The CDR3 covers 15 residues. V lost 6 bases, J lost 3 bases, and 6 bases stayed unmatched. CDR3 coding DNA: TGTGCCAGCAGATGGAGGACAGGGTACACCGGGGAGCTGTTTTTT. Protein: CASRWRTGYTGELFF.

This clonotype has a handful of counts. The chain couples TRBV7-9 to TRBJ2-4, with D possibly matching TRBD2 (6 bases). This CDR3 spans 17 amino acids. Germline V gene data show CDR1 as SEHNR and CDR2 as FQNEAQ (reference sequence). V was clipped by 2 bases and J by 12 bases, with 26 bases between them. This CDR3 reads CASSLLWVWGTPSPQYF. CDR3 DNA: TGTGCCAGCAGCTTACTGTGGGTATGGGGGACTCCCAGTCCTCAGTACTTC.

In its sample, this clonotype was seen many times. CDR3 DNA sequence: TGCAGCGTTGAGCCGGATTTGGGGACAGCTCAGTTCTTC. Residues: CSVEPDLGTAQFF. This chain links TRBV29-1 with TRBJ2-1, with 7 bases matching TRBD1. This CDR3 has 13 amino acids. V was pared by 3 bases and J by 13 bases, with 12 bases of the junction left unmatched. Germline CDR1 SQVTM, CDR2 ANQGSEA.

This clonotype has a handful of counts. The chain recombines TRBV4-3 with TRBJ1-6; no reliable D call. Deletions cut 2 bases from V and 7 bases from J, with 6 bases between. The length of the CDR3 is 13 residues. Germline-derived CDR1 and CDR2 are LGHNA and YSLEER. DNA for the CDR3: TGCGCCAGCAGCCAAAGCGGGAATTCACCCCTCCACTTT. It is translated as CASSQSGNSPLHF.